The 21 T cell receptor beta chains below all came from one sample that was sequenced in a study of blood T cell repertoires in COVID-19. Profiled with immunoSEQ multiplex PCR; TCRdb holds only in-frame clones, not every one. The sample records hundreds of thousands of clones, about four fifths being singletons. Sequences were obtained from peripheral blood. All receptors come from a woman aged 80 or over with COVID-19, enrolled during active disease.

The chain recombines TRBV18 with TRBJ1-1; 9 nucleotides match TRBD1. Germline CDR1 and CDR2: KGHSH and LQKENI. This CDR3 is built from 12 residues. J was trimmed by 7 bases and V by 4 bases; bases with no gene match: 1. CDR3: CASSQTGGEAFF. The CDR3 DNA reads TGTGCCAGCTCACAGACAGGGGGTGAAGCTTTCTTT.

The V gene is TRBV6-2 or TRBV6-3, the J gene TRBJ1-2; D gene unclear. V was pared by 1 base and J by 3 bases, with 18 bases between. From germline, CDR1 is MNHEY and CDR2 SVGEGT. The CDR3 contains 17 residues. The CDR3 DNA is TGTGCCAGCAGTTACTACCCTGTGACATCAACCTACTATGGCTACACCTTC. Protein product: CASSYYPVTSTYYGYTF.

This clone was observed a single time. The CDR3 sequence is CASSFPGTLLHTGELFF. The CDR3 nucleotides read TGTGCCAGCAGTTTTCCGGGAACCCTACTTCACACCGGGGAGCTGTTTTTT. The V call is TRBV6-2 or TRBV6-3, the J call TRBJ2-2, with D tentatively TRBD2 (5 bases). Per germline, CDR1 MNHEY and CDR2 SVGEGT. V dropped 4 bases and J dropped 3 bases, with 18 bases sitting between them. The CDR3 runs to 17 residues.

CDR3 residues: CASSLAEGLIETQYF. CDR3 sequence (DNA): TGTGCCAGCAGTTTAGCGGAAGGTTTGATTGAGACCCAGTACTTC. J is TRBJ2-5 and V is TRBV2; D is perhaps TRBD2 (6 bases). Germline-derived CDR1 and CDR2 are SNHLY and FYNNEI. The CDR3 loop spans 15 amino acids. V was pared by 5 bases and J by 5 bases, with 18 bases between.

The chain is built from TRBV19 and TRBJ1-2, with TRBD1 matching over 9 bases. Germline-derived CDR1 and CDR2 are LNHDA and SQIVND (reference sequence). The CDR3 totals 15 residues. Losses at the gene ends were 9 bases for V and 1 base for J; bases not matched to a gene: 9. The CDR3 region is CASAPDRGINYGYTF. The CDR3 nucleotides are TGTGCCAGCGCCCCGGACAGGGGAATTAACTATGGCTACACCTTC.

The J gene is TRBJ2-7, the V gene TRBV2, with a weak D call TRBD2 (5 bases). CDR3 length equals 15 residues. V was trimmed by 4 bases and J by 0 bases, leaving 13 bases between them. Per germline, CDR1 SNHLY and CDR2 FYNNEI. The CDR3 sequence is CASSAEGSLSYEQYF. DNA for the CDR3: TGTGCCAGCAGTGCCGAGGGATCACTCTCCTACGAGCAGTACTTC.

The chain has TRBV6-5 and TRBJ1-2; a weak D match, TRBD1 (5 bases). Trimming stripped 8 bases from V and 3 bases from J, with 16 bases between. Looked up from germline, CDR1 is MNHEY and CDR2 is SVGAGI. This CDR3 is 14 amino acids long. The CDR3 protein is CASFRVWNDYGYTF. CDR3 coding DNA: TGTGCCAGCTTCAGGGTTTGGAACGACTATGGCTACACCTTC.

For this clone: The sample carries other DNA sequences with the same CDR3. V gene TRBV19 combines with J gene TRBJ1-1; no definite D call. V was clipped by 5 bases and J by 0 bases, with 10 bases between them. Germline V CDR1 and CDR2: LNHDA, SQIVND (reference sequence). The CDR3 spans 14 residues. The CDR3 protein is CASSLQAMNTEAFF. As DNA, the CDR3 is TGTGCCAGTAGTCTCCAGGCAATGAACACTGAAGCTTTCTTT.

The table lists this clone with a few counts. The chain is built from TRBV4-3 and TRBJ2-7; 11 nucleotides line up with TRBD2. CDR3 length equals 16 residues. V shed 3 bases and J 3 bases; nucleotides not matched to a gene: 7. In germline, CDR1 is LGHNA, CDR2 YSLEER. CDR3 amino acids: CASSHSLAGGLYEQYF. The CDR3 DNA sequence: TGCGCCAGCAGCCATTCTCTAGCGGGAGGACTCTACGAGCAGTACTTC.

This rearrangement joins TRBV18 to TRBJ1-3; maybe TRBD1 (6 bases). CDR1 and CDR2 (germline): KGHSH, LQKENI. V was clipped by 4 bases and J by 0 bases, with 7 bases between them. The CDR3 extends over 14 amino acids. CDR3: CASSLRGSGNTIYF. DNA of the CDR3: TGTGCCAGCTCACTCAGGGGCTCTGGAAACACCATATATTTT.

The chain combines TRBV9 with TRBJ2-1; maybe TRBD2 (5 bases). V lost 0 bases and J lost 3, with 13 bases in between. CDR3 length: 16 residues. CDR1 and CDR2 from the germline V gene are SGDLS and YYNGEE. As DNA, the CDR3 is TGTGCCAGCAGCGTAGACGCGACTACATTCTACAATGAGCAGTTCTTC. Protein: CASSVDATTFYNEQFF.

The J gene is TRBJ1-5, the V gene TRBV19; tentative D call: TRBD1 (5 bases). Trimming took off 7 bases at V and 6 bases at J, with 13 bases between the two ends. The CDR3 totals 13 residues. CDR1 is LNHDA and CDR2 is SQIVND in the germline V gene (reference sequence). DNA for the CDR3: TGTGCCAGTACCGCGACCAGGGTTCAGCCCCAGCATTTT. This gives the protein CASTATRVQPQHF. Filled out from reference TRBV19 and TRBJ1-5, the complete variable domain reads DGGITQSPKYLFRKEGQNVTLSCEQNLNHDAMYWYRQDPGQGLRLIYYSQIVNDFQKGDIAEGYSVSREKKESFPLTVTSAQKNPTAFYLCASTATRVQPQHFGDGTRLSIL.

The V call is TRBV7-8, the J call TRBJ1-1; D gene unclear. V dropped 7 bases and J dropped 5 bases, with 26 bases sitting between them. Germline loops: CDR1 SGHVS, CDR2 FQNEAQ. The CDR3 has 17 amino acids. CDR3: CASIPGRPRPSGTEAFF. The CDR3 DNA sequence: TGTGCCAGCATCCCGGGGAGGCCTCGCCCCTCGGGGACTGAAGCTTTCTTT.

The chain is built from TRBV28 and TRBJ1-2, with 8 bases that match TRBD1. Trimming took 5 bases from V and 5 from J; bases not matched to a gene: 10. The CDR3 runs 15 residues. Per germline, CDR1 MDHEN and CDR2 SYDVKM. The CDR3 reads CASSPGGQGRYGYTF. The CDR3 nucleotides are TGTGCCAGCAGTCCTGGTGGACAGGGCCGGTATGGCTACACCTTC.

To note about this clone: Other DNA sequences in this sample translate to the same CDR3. This chain connects TRBV12-3 or TRBV12-4 to TRBJ2-3, with D hard to call. The V end was cut by 2 bases, the J end by 1 base, with 4 bases between. The CDR3 totals 13 residues. The CDR3 DNA is TGTGCCAGCAGTTTACGGGGCACAGATACGCAGTATTTT. Its translation is CASSLRGTDTQYF.

As concerns this clone: Other DNA sequences in this specimen translate into the identical CDR3. This chain joins TRBV18 and TRBJ1-5, with D maybe TRBD1 (6 bases). Per the germline V gene, CDR1 is KGHSH and CDR2 is LQKENI. This CDR3 comprises 14 residues. The germline V and J ends were trimmed by 3 bases and 4 bases, with 10 bases remaining between them. The CDR3 loop reads CASSPRGGNQPQHF. CDR3 sequence (DNA): TGTGCCAGCTCACCGAGGGGGGGAAATCAGCCCCAGCATTTT.

This clone was detected only a few times. The chain links TRBV5-1 to TRBJ1-1; 8 positions match TRBD1. The CDR3 consists of 15 residues. Per the germline V gene, CDR1 is SGHRS and CDR2 is YFSETQ. The V and J ends lost 0 bases and 7 bases, in that order; junction bases with no gene match: 8. The chain's CDR3 is CASSLDGQGQVEAFF. The CDR3 DNA reads TGCGCCAGCAGCTTGGATGGCCAGGGACAGGTTGAAGCTTTCTTT.

The chain couples TRBV7-9 to TRBJ1-2; 7 nucleotides agree with TRBD1. The length of the CDR3 is 14 residues. CDR1 and CDR2 (germline): SEHNR, FQNEAQ (reference sequence). V trimming: 5 bases; J trimming: 8 bases; junction bases outside the gene matches: 11. This chain's CDR3 is CASSTDRYSGGYTF. DNA for the CDR3: TGTGCCAGCAGCACGGACAGGTACTCGGGAGGCTACACCTTC. Variable domain in full (rest from reference TRBV7-9 and TRBJ1-2): DTGVSQNPRHKITKRGQNVTFRCDPISEHNRLYWYRQTLGQGPEFLTYFQNEAQLEKSRLLSDRFSAERPKGSFSTLEIQRTEQGDSAMYLCASSTDRYSGGYTFGSGTRLTVV.

V and J are TRBV20-1 and TRBJ1-1, with 9 bases aligning to TRBD1. The V and J ends lost 3 bases and 5 bases, in that order; junction bases with no gene match: 7. CDR1 and CDR2 from the germline V gene are DFQATT and SNEGSKA (reference sequence). The CDR3 is 14 residues long. CDR3 DNA sequence: TGCAGTGCTAGTAAGGGACAGGGTGGGACTGAAGCTTTCTTT. It translates to CSASKGQGGTEAFF.

J is TRBJ2-2 and V is TRBV6-5; TRBD1 is a possible D gene (6 bases). V lost 6 bases and J lost 4, with 15 bases in between. Germline loops: CDR1 MNHEY, CDR2 SVGAGI. The CDR3 is 15 residues long. This chain's CDR3 is CASRPHRASTGELFF. The CDR3 DNA reads as TGTGCCAGCAGACCCCACAGGGCGTCCACCGGGGAGCTGTTTTTT.

This clone was picked up many times. The chain has TRBV18 and TRBJ2-1, with TRBD2 identical over 10 bases. The germline CDR1 and CDR2 sequences are KGHSH and LQKENI. Trimming cost V 5 bases and J 0 bases; bases outside gene matches: 10. This CDR3 is 18 amino acids long. The CDR3 loop is CASSTIHPSGGSYNEQFF. CDR3 nucleotides: TGTGCCAGCTCAACAATCCATCCTAGCGGGGGCTCCTACAATGAGCAGTTCTTC.